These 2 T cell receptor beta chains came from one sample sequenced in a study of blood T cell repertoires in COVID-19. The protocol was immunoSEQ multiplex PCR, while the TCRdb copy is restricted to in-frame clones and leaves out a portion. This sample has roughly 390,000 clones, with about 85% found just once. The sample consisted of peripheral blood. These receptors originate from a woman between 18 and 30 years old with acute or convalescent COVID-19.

The CDR3 is CASSHPGLAPFTDTQYF. The CDR3 DNA reads as TGTGCCAGCAGCCATCCGGGACTAGCTCCGTTCACAGATACGCAGTATTTT. This chain connects TRBV3-1 (or the pseudogene TRBV3-2) to TRBJ2-3; TRBD2 agrees at 9 bases. This CDR3 has 17 amino acids. V trimming: 3 bases; J trimming: 2 bases; junction bases outside the gene matches: 9. Looked up from germline, CDR1 is LGHDT and CDR2 is YNNKEL (reference sequence).

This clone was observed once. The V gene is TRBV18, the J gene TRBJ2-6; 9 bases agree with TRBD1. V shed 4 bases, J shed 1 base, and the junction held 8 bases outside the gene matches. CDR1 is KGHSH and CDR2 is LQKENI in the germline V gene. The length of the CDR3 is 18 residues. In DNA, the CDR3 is TGTGCCAGCTCACGATCACCGGGACAGGGATCTGGGGCCAACGTCCTGACTTTC. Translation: CASSRSPGQGSGANVLTF.